The clone carrying this T cell receptor beta chain was observed a handful of times. Original data processing: Amplification of reference gene primers was used by the study to estimate nucleated cell counts. Profiling relied on immunoSEQ multiplex PCR, and the TCRdb table lists in-frame clones only, not all of them. That table supplies the V and J calls and clone size; D and trimming were determined from the DNA. The repertoire holds about 63,000 clones, 88% seen once, with 4.7% in the top ten. This sample stems from a study of blood T cell repertoires in COVID-19. Overall study context: The United States, Italy and Spain provided the acute and convalescent COVID-19 samples. T cells, B-cell-depleted T cells, or PBMCs supplied cDNA or gDNA.

The V gene end was trimmed by 5 bases and the J gene end by 0 bases; junction bases not matched to a gene: 5. From germline, CDR1 is MNHNY and CDR2 SVGAGI (reference sequence). This CDR3 is built from 16 residues. The chain recombines TRBV6-6 with TRBJ1-3; 9 bases map to TRBD1. Sequencing input: peripheral blood. The source is a human donor in a cohort sampled during active COVID-19. The CDR3 here is CASSSRDRASGNTIYF. The CDR3 DNA is TGTGCCAGCAGTAGTCGGGACAGGGCCTCTGGAAACACCATATATTTT.